This TCR beta chain originates from a study of cytomegalovirus exposure and HLA in healthy donors (dated by TCRdb to about 2017). For context, the study as a whole: An earlier analysis of about 530 of the donors reported about 260 Gb of sequence data and around 100 million unique TCR beta sequences obtained from roughly 170 million T cells. Besides the first cohort of 666 subjects, a separate validation cohort made up of over a hundred different subjects was used. Class I and class II HLA loci were covered by the typing at four-digit resolution. The study aimed to test whether signatures of past pathogen exposure could be identified by cataloging public T cell receptors. Typing coverage differed by locus: A, B, C, DRB1 and DQB1 were typed in about 620-640 donors, DQA1 in approximately 520, DPA1 in around 610, and DPB1 in 472. Alongside the repertoire data, information on donor age, sex, ethnicity and CMV serostatus was compiled. In an earlier analysis of roughly 540 of the donors, high-throughput TCR beta sequencing was used to judge whether each TCR beta V gene segment behaved as functional or pseudogenic. Across about 380 genotyped donors of the cohort, an average of about 240,000 unique TCR beta nucleotide sequences per donor were sequenced, and 15% to 20% of those sequences were non-productive. To predict cytomegalovirus infection status, the study brought together high-throughput TCR immunosequencing, statistical association of individual TCRs with disease status, and machine learning. In a later analysis, previously published TCR beta repertoires from some 640 donors were re-analyzed and high-resolution HLA genotyping was added so that TCR occurrence patterns could be studied. Because of strong linkage in the cohort, roughly five DR-DQ haplotypes were treated as single units for association and clustering. Of the roughly 400 genotyped donors, roughly 85% fell in the genetic ancestry cluster associated with self-reported Caucasian donors. The T cell repertoires of 666 subjects were profiled by immunosequencing and related to cytomegalovirus serostatus. Every discovery cohort repertoire had been produced on one sequencing platform. In the later analysis, no new phenotypic data were used to find candidate immune exposures; instead, reliance was placed on TCR beta sequences and their occurrence across donors. About 300 gigabases of sequencing data and around 88 million unique TCR sequences made up an early release that covered 640 HLA-typed donors. Genome-wide SNP genotypes for about 55% of the roughly 670 donors were used in a later genetic analysis, which treated that subset as a discovery cohort. What the authors observed across the whole study: CMV serostatus was the only immune exposure information available for the cohort. The sequencing pipeline was judged likely to have produced a cluster of highly shared sequence variants as a technical artifact. The classifier was reported to diagnose cytomegalovirus status with high specificity and sensitivity in both the original and validation cohorts. While some public TCRs were present in many individuals, most TCR sequences turned up only very rarely across donors. A few of the identified cytomegalovirus-associated TCR beta chains were confirmed in vitro to be specific for cytomegalovirus antigens. When HLA alleles, especially DR and DQ, strongly co-occurred, attributing TCR associations to individual alleles was difficult. A total of 150 or so TCR beta chains were listed by the study as associated with cytomegalovirus. Because counts were too low, seventeen rarely observed V segments, including chromosome 9 orphons, were left out of the earlier analysis of about 500 of the donors. Some IMGT-functional V segments, including TRBV6-2 and TRBV6-3, could not be distinguished by the 87-base-pair reads and were therefore excluded. At a false discovery rate of 0.05, a later analysis linked 16,951 TCR beta sequences to specific HLA alleles. A later analysis found that most CMV-associated TCR beta chains appeared HLA-restricted, with HLA associations seemingly driven largely by CMV exposure. Compared with equally common non-associated chains, HLA-associated TCR beta chains in a later analysis were more clonally expanded and had lower generation probabilities. The authors suggested that the approach could potentially be generalized to other disease states and immunological phenotypes. Linkage disequilibrium might explain the correlated functional status among segregating V segments, but an unknown experimental factor could not be ruled out. A later analysis found that TCR association rates varied across HLA loci, with DRB1 alleles showing the most associated TCRs and HLA-C alleles the fewest. In an earlier analysis of some 640 of the donors, most TCR beta V segments were observed in productive rearrangements about 87% or about 30% of the time, broadly matching IMGT annotations. In a later genetic analysis, a missense DCLRE1C variant was associated with V-gene and J-gene trimming of TCR beta chains, and the association was replicated in an independent cohort. A further reported finding was that TCR beta sequences accurately predicted the HLA-A and HLA-B alleles for most subjects in the first cohort. Sequencing depth was assumed to be roughly uniform across donors in the presence/absence analyses, though that assumption may not hold. HLA typing was unavailable for some donors at each locus, so association tests used only the typed subset. Only TCR beta chains were sequenced in this cohort, and the absence of alpha or paired-chain data limited detectable features. In a later genetic analysis, fewer N-insertions in productive TCRs were reported among donors in an Asian-associated ancestry cluster than the roughly 670-donor mean. A later analysis reported that several top co-occurrence clusters appeared linked to parvovirus B19, influenza, CMV and Epstein-Barr virus.

Library preparation used the immunoSEQ multiplex PCR assay. The multiplex PCR relied on a mix of 60 forward primers for TCR Vbeta segments and 13 reverse primers for TCR Jbeta segments. The CDR3 region of rearranged TCR beta genes was amplified from genomic DNA with a multiplex PCR assay. Amplified TCR beta libraries were sequenced as 87-base-pair reads on the Illumina HiSeq System. The paper's data handling went like this. In a later analysis, around 80 million unique TCR beta chains were counted across the 650 to 750 repertoires, and roughly 10 million of these chains were shared by at least two donors. To remove PCR and sequencing errors, raw reads were error-corrected and collapsed into unique sequences using a nearest-neighbor algorithm that merged closely related sequences. V, D and J gene segments were assigned by aligning CDR3 sequences to IMGT reference sequences. For a sequence to be retained, at least a six-nucleotide match to both a V gene segment and a J gene segment was required. A rearrangement was called productive if the CDR3 had no stop codons and remained in frame with V and J, and every other rearrangement was called non-productive. CDR3 was defined according to IMGT convention as the region running from the second conserved V-encoded cysteine to the conserved J-encoded phenylalanine. The earlier analysis of roughly 590 of the donors excluded any sequence lacking an unambiguous match to a single V gene segment. An earlier analysis of some 610 of the donors called V segments functional above 56.7% productive rearrangements and segregating when the between-donor standard deviation exceeded 5%. To diagnose cytomegalovirus status from the catalog of TCR beta chain sequences, a statistical classification framework was built. In a later analysis, TCR nucleotide sequences were compared against IMGT/GENE-DB human TR gene sequences so that V and J genes could be assigned. A later analysis assigned CDR3 sequences and most-parsimonious VDJ recombination scenarios with the TCRdist pipeline. A later analysis defined each TCR beta chain by its CDR3 amino acid sequence plus V-gene family, and excluded reads lacking a unique V-gene family. In a later analysis, 500 to 700 highly shared, low-generation-probability nucleotide sequences were removed to address suspected cross-contamination and a sequencing artifact. In a later analysis, a clonal expansion index was calculated for each public chain from normalized within-repertoire ranks of inferred template counts. In a later analysis, generation probabilities were computed with a VDJ recombination model fitted to out-of-frame rearrangements, and the resulting probabilities were checked against IGoR. In a later analysis, hypergeometric tests were used to score TCR-TCR, TCR-HLA and TCR-CMV co-occurrence, with a repertoire-size bias correction applied to TCR pairs. False discovery rates were estimated in a later analysis by permuting HLA or CMV assignments 20 times. In a later analysis, co-occurring TCRs were grouped using DBSCAN, and TCRdist sequence similarity was added for clustering within HLA-allele-positive subsets. Repertoires with fewer than 30,000 or more than 120,000 public chains, plus five repertoires with anomalous nucleotide sharing, were excluded from co-occurrence clustering. TCRdb obtained this table from immuneACCESS and retained in-frame rearrangements with V and J assigned. These tables miss some clones; where compared with another copy, unresolved V genes account for less than half of the shortfall, and the remainder is unexplained. The DNA was the basis for D and trimming; V, J and clone size are from that table. This sample has 160,000 or so clones in its table, and around 80% of those were observed once. The ten largest clones represent 2.1% of the sample.

According to the germline V gene (reference sequence), CDR1 reads PRHDT and CDR2 reads FYEKMQ. The CDR3, from cysteine to phenylalanine, totals 15 residues. Only the CDR3 DNA stays, 45 bases, in frame from base 1. The cohort comprised several hundred healthy bone marrow donors. At the time of sampling, all cohort members were nominally healthy, though unrecorded immune exposures were likely present. The donor tested CMV seronegative and was one of the 352 seronegative cohort members. Every donor gave a peripheral blood sample, and the peripheral blood mononuclear cells from that sample were used for TCR beta sequencing. The Qiagen DNeasy Blood Extraction Kit was used to extract genomic DNA from the blood cell samples. Worth noting for this clone: The specificity of this receptor is unknown. No quality values exist for individual bases; no much larger clone is one base distant.

This TCR was sampled from a man in his forties or fifties in good health and CMV-seronegative. The source material was PBMCs. The chain is assembled from TRBV13 and TRBJ2-5; 7 bases in the middle match TRBD2. The better agreement between TRBJ2-7 and the DNA end casts doubt on the J call. The CDR3: CASSSGRGSGYEQYF. The DNA is TGTGCCAGCAGCTCTGGTCGCGGGAGTGGTTACGAGCAGTACTTC.